These T cell receptor beta chains were read from a single sample in a study of T cells expressing NK-cell markers. With the 5' RACE reads reprocessed, TCRdb shows one record per CDR3 protein and no DNA. This sample's table reports a few hundred thousand distinct CDR3 sequences. The sample was blood T cells: a sorted CD56 or NKG2C T cell subset, CD4+ or CD8+ T cells, or bulk PBMC T cells (not recorded which). Receptors were obtained from a woman aged 45-65 years in good health. Each CDR3 is given with its conserved first and last residue.

CASSIKKGEAYEQYF TRBJ2-7 TRBV19
CASSGRAGGGNEQFF TRBJ2-1 TRBV10-2
CATSPYSDTQYF TRBJ2-3 TRBV15
CASTEEASGRKMLYNEQFF TRBJ2-1 TRBV12-3/TRBV12-4
CSVWDSLTGELFF TRBJ2-2 TRBV29-1
CASSDGQPQHF TRBJ1-5 TRBV12-3/TRBV12-4
CASSAMGLQGSDTDTQYF TRBJ2-3 TRBV5-1
CASTKDRVRADTQYF TRBJ2-3 TRBV12-3/TRBV12-4
CASSLGLGGADYGYTF TRBJ1-2 TRBV12-3/TRBV12-4
CASSRDSYYEQYF TRBJ2-7 TRBV4-1
CASTGSGRNEQFF TRBJ2-1 TRBV11-2
CATSQPGSNQPQHF TRBJ1-5 TRBV24-1
CASSTQGSSYEQYF TRBJ2-7 TRBV7-2
CASSYPGQGAYGYTF TRBJ1-2 TRBV6-2/TRBV6-3
CASGLERGAGSLYRNAPQHF TRBJ1-5 TRBV12-5
CASRTDIGGYTF TRBJ1-2 TRBV19
CASTFTGGGSETQYF TRBJ2-5 TRBV19
CASSFIRDRSYEQYF TRBJ2-7 TRBV11-2
CASSLGSPPTTGELFF TRBJ2-2 TRBV7-8
CASSLGTGWAYGYTF TRBJ1-2 TRBV7-2
CASSLAAGQGSDGYTF TRBJ1-2 TRBV7-9
CASRGLAGGQMETQYF TRBJ2-5 TRBV2
CSAREGGVETQYF TRBJ2-5 TRBV29-1
CSARAGGSGFSNEQFF TRBJ2-1 TRBV20-1
CSATSGTSGYQETQYF TRBJ2-5 TRBV20-1
CSARPAGLYNEQFF TRBJ2-1 TRBV20-1
CSARDRDRGNNEQFF TRBJ2-1 TRBV20-1
CASSFQQGEHEQYF TRBJ2-7 TRBV27
CASSQDLSVAATQYF TRBJ2-5 TRBV3-1
CASTQGAGGPDTQYF TRBJ2-3 TRBV7-9
CSARDGRNLANTGELFF TRBJ2-2 TRBV20-1
CASSQEFTGLKPQHF TRBJ1-5 TRBV4-1
CASSPWPGMNTEAFF TRBJ1-1 TRBV7-3
CASSEPIKPTQYF TRBJ2-3 TRBV25-1
CASSSRVRGVRGDTQYF TRBJ2-3 TRBV6-5
CASSSRVNTEAFF TRBJ1-1 TRBV5-1
CASSLLLRRTGSSYNEQFF TRBJ2-1 TRBV5-1
CASSGQGHQPQHF TRBJ1-5 TRBV25-1
CASSLVVGTGAYEQYF TRBJ2-7 TRBV7-9
CASSPRTGMETQYF TRBJ2-5 TRBV5-5
CASSSPGTSGRGGEQFF TRBJ2-1 TRBV5-4
CSALPLALFPQYF TRBJ2-5 TRBV20-1
CASSLAPTSGMAKNIQYF TRBJ2-4 TRBV5-5
CALGTPNTGELFF TRBJ2-2 TRBV7-8
CSALTGEYGYTF TRBJ1-2 TRBV20-1
CASSKTGENIQYF TRBJ2-4 TRBV10-1
CATSSGSLPWGEQFF TRBJ2-1 TRBV15
CASSDPQVGARFYEQYF TRBJ2-7 TRBV25-1
CASSGRGGRNQPQHF TRBJ1-5 TRBV6-1
CASSQGYRPEDPTDTQYF TRBJ2-3 TRBV14
CASSLGTSVIINEQFF TRBJ2-1 TRBV5-1
CASSFGLAQNEQFF TRBJ2-1 TRBV6-5
CASSLPGLAGGEQFF TRBJ2-1 TRBV12-3/TRBV12-4